The entry below gives a single T cell receptor beta chain sequence along with its context. Its antigen remains unidentified. The PCR employed 60 Vbeta primers together with 13 Jbeta primers. Measured with immunoSEQ multiplex PCR; TCRdb has only the in-frame clones, and not every one. The sample table sets out 50,000 or so clones. This record belongs to a study of cytomegalovirus exposure and HLA in healthy donors. The study, taken as a whole, reports: As a later analysis showed, a missense DCLRE1C variant was linked to trimming of TCR beta V- and J-genes.

Sample: PBMCs. The clonotype comes from a man in his forties or fifties in good health and CMV-seropositive.

For the CDR3, the DNA is TGTGCCTGGGTCAGGGGAGATGAGCAGTTCTTC. This codes for CAWVRGDEQFF. The chain links TRBV30 to TRBJ2-1; TRBD1 is a possible D gene (6 bases). CDR1 and CDR2 (germline): GTSNPN, SVGIG (reference sequence). The CDR3 loop spans 11 amino acids. Trimming removed 5 bases from V and 8 bases from J, with 10 bases in between.